This TCR beta chain was profiled in a study of shared clonotypes between healthy human individuals. Study background: The cohort comprised a couple of women and a few men. Their ages spanned 18 to 49 years.

This clone is a singleton in its sample. Its specificity is unknown. Germline CDR1 is SEHNR and CDR2 is FQNEAQ (reference sequence). The CDR3 is 15 amino acids. J was trimmed by 0 bases and V by 4 bases; bases with no gene match: 5. CD45RO-negative, CCR7-selected cells formed the naive CD8 fraction, which excluded terminally differentiated effector memory CD45RA+ cells. Methods used by the authors: ImmunoSEQ gave junction-only sequences without quality scores, so filtering differed. Sequenced by immunoSEQ multiplex PCR; TCRdb stores in-frame clones only, minus some. That table supplies the V and J calls and clone size; D and trimming were determined from the DNA. In the table there are under 850,000 clones, over 90% of which are singletons. Overall study findings and caveats: The donor pool, a small one, limited the genetic and exposure-history diversity represented.

The chain uses TRBV7-9 and TRBJ2-7; TRBD1 agrees at 8 bases. Source material: naive CD8+ T cells sorted from blood. This TCR was sampled from a man aged 30-40 years in good health. The CDR3 DNA is TGTGCCAGCAGCTCCCCGGACAGGGCCTCCTACGAGCAGTACTTC. Encoded protein: CASSSPDRASYEQYF. The whole variable domain, remainder taken from reference TRBV7-9 and TRBJ2-7, is DTGVSQNPRHKITKRGQNVTFRCDPISEHNRLYWYRQTLGQGPEFLTYFQNEAQLEKSRLLSDRFSAERPKGSFSTLEIQRTEQGDSAMYLCASSSPDRASYEQYFGPGTRLTVT.